What follows is one TCR beta chain and its context. Its antigen remains unknown. This entry belongs to a study of T cell responses to AZD1222 COVID-19 vaccine. Whole-study findings and limits: Of the AZD1222 recipients, only six or seven were seropositive at baseline. White British donors predominated, females outnumbered males, and clonal diversity was possibly underestimated.

Measured with immunoSEQ multiplex PCR; TCRdb has only the in-frame clones, and not every one. The table shows about 160,000 clones, with approximately 90% occurring only once. The sequenced sample was peripheral blood, obtained on day 0 of MenACWY control vaccination. The sequence was collected from an adult in good health.

CDR3 nucleotides: TGTGCCAGCAGTGCCCTTCTAGGGGCGGGAGGAAGTAATGAGCAGTTCTTC. Translating gives CASSALLGAGGSNEQFF. This chain joins TRBV6-1 and TRBJ2-1, with TRBD2 matching over 8 bases. The ends lost 4 bases at V and 7 bases at J; junction bases unmatched: 15. Germline V CDR1 and CDR2: MNHNS, SASEGT. The CDR3 spans 17 residues.